A single sample gave rise to the 32 T cell receptor beta chains below, sequenced in a study of T-cell memory formation after mild COVID-19. TCRdb itself ran the 5' RACE reads through MiXCR, one entry per CDR3 protein. The sample has about 560,000 distinct CDR3 sequences; about a fifth are singletons. Input material: PBMCs or a T cell subset sorted from them (not recorded which). These receptor sequences come from an adult woman who had mild COVID-19 (a few samples of this study predate the infection). Cell type and time point are not known.

The V gene is TRBV6-5, the J gene TRBJ1-2; maybe TRBD1 (5 bases). Germline V gene sequence: CDR1 MNHEY, CDR2 SVGAGI. Trimming shortened V by 6 bases and J by 4 bases, and 12 bases separated the two germline ends. CDR3 length: 13 amino acids. This CDR3 is CASRETARYGYTF. In DNA form, the CDR3 reads TGTGCCAGCAGGGAGACAGCGCGCTATGGCTACACCTTC.

V usage is TRBV5-6 and J usage is TRBJ2-7; possibly TRBD2 for D (5 bases). This CDR3 has 13 amino acids. Germline lookup yields CDR1 SGHDT and CDR2 YYEEEE. Trimming took 3 bases from V and 3 from J, leaving 10 bases between them. CDR3 DNA sequence: TGTGCCAGCAGCTCCGGGGATCGCTACGAGCAGTACTTC. Translation gives CASSSGDRYEQYF.

The chain recombines TRBV11-2 with TRBJ2-1; 7 nucleotides match TRBD1. V lost 1 base to trimming and J lost 10 bases; unmatched junction nucleotides: 4. The V gene's germline CDR1 is SGHAT and CDR2 FQNNGV. The CDR3 has 13 residues. CDR3 sequence reads: CASSLGRGQEQFF. CDR3 bases: TGTGCCAGCAGCTTAGGTAGGGGACAGGAGCAGTTCTTC.

This clonotype has a handful of counts. The J gene is TRBJ1-1, the V gene TRBV6-1, with D perhaps matching TRBD1 (5 bases). V was trimmed by 7 bases and J by 4 bases, leaving 19 bases between them. This CDR3 is 15 amino acids long. The V gene's germline CDR1 is MNHNS and CDR2 SASEGT. The CDR3 loop reads CASTTQMGVGTEAFF. CDR3 DNA: TGTGCCAGCACGACCCAAATGGGGGTGGGCACTGAAGCTTTCTTT.

This clonotype has more than one count but fewer than ten. The genes are TRBV30 and TRBJ2-1; tentatively, D is TRBD1 (5 bases). This CDR3 spans 11 amino acids. Germline assignment: CDR1 GTSNPN and CDR2 SVGIG (reference sequence). V was cut by 0 bases and J by 12 bases, with 9 bases left in between. In nucleotides, the CDR3 is TGTGCCTGGAGTGTATACCAGGGGCAGTTCTTC. Protein product: CAWSVYQGQFF.

This sequence joins TRBV4-3 and TRBJ2-2; TRBD2 matches 13 bases. CDR1 LGHNA and CDR2 YSLEER come from the germline V gene. The CDR3 has 16 residues. The J segment lost 7 bases and the V segment lost 1 base, leaving 3 bases of the junction unmatched. This chain's CDR3 is CASSQARTSGSGELFF. The DNA for the CDR3 is TGCGCCAGCAGCCAAGCTCGGACTAGCGGGAGCGGGGAGCTGTTTTTT.

The chain employs TRBV24-1 and TRBJ2-5; D perhaps matches TRBD2 (5 bases). V dropped 4 bases and J dropped 4 bases, with 12 bases sitting between them. In germline, CDR1 is KGHDR, CDR2 SFDVKD. The CDR3 spans 14 residues. The CDR3 nucleotides read TGTGCCACCAGTGACCCTGGACTTCCAGAGACCCAGTACTTC. Amino acids: CATSDPGLPETQYF.

V is TRBV24-1 and J is TRBJ2-2; D gene uncertain. CDR3 size: 12 residues. Germline V lookup: CDR1 KGHDR, CDR2 SFDVKD. Trimming took off 4 bases at V and 3 bases at J, with 2 bases between the two ends. CDR3 sequence (DNA): TGTGCCACCAGTGAATACACCGGGGAGCTGTTTTTT. It codes for CATSEYTGELFF.

This sequence joins TRBV20-1 and TRBJ2-7; D not certain. The germline V gene encodes CDR1 DFQATT and CDR2 SNEGSKA (reference sequence). CDR3 length equals 16 residues. The V end lost 0 bases, the J end lost 5 bases, and 20 bases lay between the germline ends. The CDR3 sequence is CSARDPRALSDNEQYF. CDR3 DNA: TGCAGTGCTAGAGACCCTAGAGCGCTTTCTGACAACGAGCAGTACTTC.

This clonotype was counted a few times. The chain uses TRBV5-1 and TRBJ2-1; D possibly uses TRBD1 or TRBD2 (5 bases each). Trimming took 3 bases from V and 4 from J, leaving 5 bases between them. The CDR3 is 12 residues long. Germline values: CDR1 SGHRS, CDR2 YFSETQ. CDR3 in amino acids: CASSWGYNEQFF. The DNA for the CDR3 is TGCGCCAGCAGCTGGGGGTACAATGAGCAGTTCTTC.

This clonotype was recorded a few times. The chain combines TRBV6-1 with TRBJ2-7; D might be TRBD1 (5 bases). This CDR3 region has 13 residues. The germline V and J ends were trimmed by 6 bases and 2 bases, with 11 bases remaining between them. Germline CDR1 MNHNS, CDR2 SASEGT. Here the CDR3 DNA reads TGTGCCAGCAGGCAGGACACCCCCTACGAGCAGTACTTC. It encodes CASRQDTPYEQYF.

Ten or more counts support this clonotype. The gene calls are TRBV29-1 and TRBJ2-4; a weak D match, TRBD1 (6 bases). CDR1 is SQVTM and CDR2 is ANQGSEA in the germline V gene. This CDR3 is 13 amino acids long. Deletions cut 4 bases from V and 8 bases from J, with 15 bases between. DNA of the CDR3: TGCAGCGTTGTAGCAGGGGTGGGAGACATTCAGTACTTC. This gives the protein CSVVAGVGDIQYF. Supplemented by reference TRBV29-1 and TRBJ2-4, the full variable domain reads SAVISQKPSRDICQRGTSLTIQCQVDSQVTMMFWYRQQPGQSLTLIATANQGSEATYESGFVIDKFPISRPNLTFSTLTVSNMSPEDSSIYLCSVVAGVGDIQYFGAGTRLSVL.

V and J are TRBV7-8 and TRBJ2-4; 8 bases fit TRBD1. V shed 5 bases, J shed 9 bases, and the junction held 6 bases outside the gene matches. Germline V gene lookup returns CDR1 SGHVS and CDR2 FQNEAQ. The CDR3 extends over 13 amino acids. The CDR3 sequence is CASSPNTGGIQYF. CDR3 nucleotides: TGTGCCAGCAGCCCGAATACAGGGGGCATTCAGTACTTC.

The chain has TRBV4-1 and TRBJ1-5; D possibly corresponds to TRBD1 (5 bases). Germline assignment: CDR1 MGHRA and CDR2 YSYEKL. The CDR3 is 14 residues long. The V end lost 2 bases, the J end lost 2 bases, and 7 bases lay between the germline ends. The CDR3 DNA reads as TGCGCCAGCAGCCAACTGACAGGCAATCAGCCCCAGCATTTT. Translation gives CASSQLTGNQPQHF.

The sample holds a few counts of this clonotype. The chain links TRBV24-1 to TRBJ1-1; D is ambiguous. V was clipped by 3 bases and J by 5 bases, with 9 bases between them. The CDR3 is 13 residues long. Germline values: CDR1 KGHDR, CDR2 SFDVKD. The CDR3 reads CATSDPRGTEAFF. The CDR3 coding sequence is TGTGCCACCAGTGATCCACGAGGGACTGAAGCTTTCTTT.

This clonotype was counted between two and nine times. The chain joins TRBV7-9 to TRBJ2-5, with D perhaps assigned TRBD1 or TRBD2 (7 bases each). Germline V gene data show CDR1 as SEHNR and CDR2 as FQNEAQ (reference sequence). The CDR3 loop spans 17 amino acids. The V and J ends lost 5 bases and 5 bases respectively, with 24 bases between them. The CDR3 reads CASSPRGGTGPTETQYF. The DNA of the CDR3 is TGTGCCAGCAGCCCCAGGGGGGGGACTGGACCGACGGAGACCCAGTACTTC.

This clonotype was counted between two and nine times. This chain links TRBV10-3 with TRBJ1-5; a weak D match, TRBD1 (6 bases). This CDR3 has 15 amino acids. The ends were cut back, 0 bases at V and 6 bases at J, with 12 bases in the middle. Per germline, CDR1 ENHRY and CDR2 SYGVKD. CDR3 bases: TGTGCCATCAGTGAGTCGTCGGGGGGCGGTCAGCCCCAGCATTTT. This gives the protein CAISESSGGGQPQHF.

The rearrangement links TRBV7-3 to TRBJ2-7; D call uncertain. This CDR3 has 15 residues. Trimming removed 6 bases from V and 0 bases from J, with 15 bases in between. The germline V gene encodes CDR1 SGHTA and CDR2 FQGTGA. The CDR3 here is CASSSYVGPSYEQYF. Written as DNA, the CDR3 is TGTGCCAGCAGTTCGTATGTCGGGCCCTCCTACGAGCAGTACTTC.

This clonotype showed up just a few times. The chain joins TRBV24-1 to TRBJ1-2, with D maybe TRBD1 (5 bases). Trimming pared 2 bases from V and 3 bases from J, leaving 6 bases between. The CDR3 has 13 residues. Germline V CDR1 and CDR2: KGHDR, SFDVKD. The CDR3 DNA is TGTGCCACCAGTGATTCAGGGTACTATGGCTACACCTTC. Translation: CATSDSGYYGYTF.

This clonotype was seen a few times. The chain carries TRBV6-5 and TRBJ1-5, with 8 positions matching TRBD1. Unmatched junction bases numbered 9, after V lost 6 bases and J lost 2 bases. Per germline, CDR1 MNHEY and CDR2 SVGAGI. CDR3 length: 16 residues. The CDR3 loop reads CASRPLGQGGNQPQHF. DNA for the CDR3: TGTGCCAGCAGACCACTTGGACAGGGCGGCAATCAGCCCCAGCATTTT.

This clonotype occurred a few times. The chain combines TRBV4-1 with TRBJ2-7, with D perhaps matching TRBD2 (5 bases). The CDR3 runs to 13 residues. V lost 4 bases, J lost 5 bases, and 12 bases lay in between. Germline V gives CDR1 MGHRA, CDR2 YSYEKL. The CDR3 DNA sequence: TGCGCCAGCAGCCTCCGGGGTATCGACGAGCAGTACTTC. Its translation: CASSLRGIDEQYF.

This clonotype has more than one count but fewer than ten. This chain connects TRBV20-1 to TRBJ2-3, with TRBD2 matching 8 bases. Germline V gene data show CDR1 as DFQATT and CDR2 as SNEGSKA (reference sequence). Trimming at V came to 2 bases and at J to 5 bases, leaving 6 bases not matched to a gene. The CDR3 runs 14 residues. The CDR3 loop reads CSARPGLERDTQYF. The DNA of the CDR3 is TGCAGTGCTAGACCGGGACTAGAAAGAGATACGCAGTATTTT.

The genes are TRBV7-2 and TRBJ2-3, with 8 bases fitting TRBD2. Trimming at V came to 2 bases and at J to 4 bases, leaving 5 bases not matched to a gene. The CDR3 contains 15 residues. Germline V CDR1 and CDR2: SGHTA, FQGNSA. The CDR3 is CASSLLGGGSDTQYF. The CDR3 nucleotides read TGTGCCAGCAGCTTATTGGGCGGGGGGTCAGATACGCAGTATTTT.

The J gene is TRBJ2-3, the V gene TRBV5-1; maybe TRBD2 (6 bases). The CDR3 is made up of 15 amino acids. Per the germline V gene, CDR1 is SGHRS and CDR2 is YFSETQ. Between the trimmed V and J ends, which lost 7 bases and 2 bases, there was a span of 17 bases. CDR3 sequence reads: CASAGNGGTTDTQYF. CDR3 sequence (DNA): TGCGCCAGCGCTGGGAACGGCGGGACCACAGATACGCAGTATTTT. Together with reference TRBV5-1 and TRBJ2-3, the CDR3 gives the full variable domain: KAGVTQTPRYLIKTRGQQVTLSCSPISGHRSVSWYQQTPGQGLQFLFEYFSETQRNKGNFPGRFSGRQFSNSRSEMNVSTLELGDSALYLCASAGNGGTTDTQYFGPGTRLTVL.

The V and J genes are TRBV7-2 and TRBJ2-3; D possibly corresponds to TRBD2 (6 bases). In germline, CDR1 is SGHTA, CDR2 FQGNSA. This CDR3 region has 16 residues. V was shortened by 5 bases and J by 2 bases, with 17 bases between the two germline ends. CDR3 sequence: CASSRPIGGNTDTQYF. In nucleotides, the CDR3 is TGTGCCAGCAGCCGTCCCATTGGCGGGAACACAGATACGCAGTATTTT.

This clonotype was seen only a few times. V gene TRBV4-2 combines with J gene TRBJ1-1; 7 bases line up with TRBD1. From germline, CDR1 is LGHNA and CDR2 YNFKEQ. This CDR3 contains 16 residues. V shed 4 bases and J 1 base; nucleotides not matched to a gene: 9. The CDR3 coding sequence is TGTGCCAGCAGCCGCCGGGGAGGGGGCTCGAACACTGAAGCTTTCTTT. Its protein product is CASSRRGGGSNTEAFF.

The genes are TRBV7-9 and TRBJ2-3; TRBD2 aligns across 10 bases. There are 18 residues in the CDR3. Looked up from germline, CDR1 is SEHNR and CDR2 is FQNEAQ (reference sequence). With 5 bases clipped from V and 4 bases from J, the junction kept 15 bases outside the gene matches. CDR3 region: CASSHGAGGPGGSDTQYF. CDR3 nucleotides: TGTGCCAGCAGCCATGGAGCGGGGGGGCCAGGAGGGTCAGATACGCAGTATTTT.

This clonotype was seen only a few times. The chain couples TRBV29-1 to TRBJ2-6; the D is unclear. This CDR3 contains 13 residues. Germline CDR1 reads SQVTM; CDR2 reads ANQGSEA. V lost 7 bases, J lost 0 bases, and 7 bases lay in between. The CDR3 coding sequence is TGCAGCGCCGGCCGCTCTGGGGCCAACGTCCTGACTTTC. It encodes CSAGRSGANVLTF.

This clonotype turned up a few times. The chain employs TRBV19 and TRBJ2-3, with 10 bases aligning to TRBD1. Germline V gives CDR1 LNHDA, CDR2 SQIVND (reference sequence). The V gene end was trimmed by 3 bases and the J gene end by 5 bases; junction bases not matched to a gene: 8. This CDR3 comprises 16 residues. Here the CDR3 DNA reads TGTGCCAGTAGTATCGACAGGGGGCTCTTTTTAGATACGCAGTATTTT. Translating it yields CASSIDRGLFLDTQYF.

The J gene is TRBJ1-5, the V gene TRBV27; 7 positions agree with TRBD1. Per germline, CDR1 MNHEY and CDR2 SMNVEV (reference sequence). V shed 10 bases and J 0 bases; nucleotides not matched to a gene: 3. The CDR3 length is 13 residues. DNA of the CDR3: TGTGCCACCGGGACAGTTAGCAATCAGCCCCAGCATTTT. It yields the protein CATGTVSNQPQHF.

In this sample, this clonotype turned up a few times. V and J are TRBV25-1 and TRBJ2-1; 12 bases agree with TRBD2. Germline CDR1 and CDR2: MGHDK and SYGVNS. This CDR3 spans 17 amino acids. V shed 3 bases, J shed 4 bases, and the junction held 7 bases outside the gene matches. The DNA for the CDR3 is TGTGCCAGCAGTGACCCGACTAGCGGGAGTTGGTACAATGAGCAGTTCTTC. Translation: CASSDPTSGSWYNEQFF. Supplemented by reference TRBV25-1 and TRBJ2-1, the full variable domain reads EADIYQTPRYLVIGTGKKITLECSQTMGHDKMYWYQQDPGMELHLIHYSYGVNSTEKGDLSSESTVSRIRTEHFPLTLESARPSHTSQYLCASSDPTSGSWYNEQFFGPGTRLTVL.

The chain couples TRBV24-1 to TRBJ1-1, with D tentatively TRBD1 (5 bases). The germline V gene has CDR1 KGHDR and CDR2 SFDVKD. V lost 0 bases and J 12 bases, leaving 10 bases between the germline ends. The CDR3 is 12 amino acids. CDR3 amino acids: CATSDLGQGSFF. DNA of the CDR3: TGTGCCACCAGTGATTTGGGTCAGGGATCTTTCTTT.